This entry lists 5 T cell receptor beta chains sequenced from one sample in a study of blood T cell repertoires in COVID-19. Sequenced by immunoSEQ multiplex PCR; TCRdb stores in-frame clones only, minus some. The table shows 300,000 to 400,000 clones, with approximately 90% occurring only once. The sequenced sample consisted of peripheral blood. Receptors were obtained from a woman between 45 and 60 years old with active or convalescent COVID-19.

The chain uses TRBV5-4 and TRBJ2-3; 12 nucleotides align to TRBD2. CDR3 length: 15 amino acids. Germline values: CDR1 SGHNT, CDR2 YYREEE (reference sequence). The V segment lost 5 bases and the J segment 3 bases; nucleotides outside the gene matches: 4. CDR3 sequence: CASRGGLAGTDTQYF. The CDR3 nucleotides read TGTGCCAGCAGAGGAGGACTAGCGGGAACAGATACGCAGTATTTT.

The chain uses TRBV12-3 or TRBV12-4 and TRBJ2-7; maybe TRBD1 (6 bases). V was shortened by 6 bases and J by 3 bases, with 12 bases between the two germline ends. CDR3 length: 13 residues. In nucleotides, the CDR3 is TGTGCCAGCAGGTACCGGGACAACTACGAGCAGTACTTC. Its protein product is CASRYRDNYEQYF.

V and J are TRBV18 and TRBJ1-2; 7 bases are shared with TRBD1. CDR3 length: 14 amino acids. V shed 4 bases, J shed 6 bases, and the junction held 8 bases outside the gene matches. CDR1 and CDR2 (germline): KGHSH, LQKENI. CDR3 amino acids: CASSLRQGGDGYTF. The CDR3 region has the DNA TGTGCCAGCTCACTACGACAGGGCGGGGATGGCTACACCTTC.

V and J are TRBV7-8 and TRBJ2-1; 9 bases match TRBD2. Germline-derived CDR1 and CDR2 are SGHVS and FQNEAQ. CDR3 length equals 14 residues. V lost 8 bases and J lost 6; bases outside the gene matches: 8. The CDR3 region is CASALAGKGNEQFF. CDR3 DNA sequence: TGTGCCAGCGCTCTAGCGGGAAAAGGCAATGAGCAGTTCTTC. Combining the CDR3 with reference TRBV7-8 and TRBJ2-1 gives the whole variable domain GAGVSQSPRYKVAKRGQDVALRCDPISGHVSLFWYQQALGQGPEFLTYFQNEAQLDKSGLPSDRFFAERPEGSVSTLKIQRTQQEDSAVYLCASALAGKGNEQFFGPGTRLTVL.

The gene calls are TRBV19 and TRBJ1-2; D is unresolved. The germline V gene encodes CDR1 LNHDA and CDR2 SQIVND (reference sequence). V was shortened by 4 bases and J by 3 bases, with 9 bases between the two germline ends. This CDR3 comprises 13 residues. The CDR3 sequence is CASSTTIDYGYTF. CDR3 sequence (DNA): TGTGCCAGTAGTACTACTATAGACTATGGCTACACCTTC.